This T cell receptor beta chain was found in a study of T-cell reconstitution after alpha-beta-depleted transplantation in children. Study-level findings and limits: Some patients' high day-60 TCRbeta diversity was attributed to recipient cells surviving conditioning. By about two months after transplant, alpha-beta T cells reportedly arose from several hundred graft clones that had expanded. Counts and diversity of T cells one year after transplant came mostly from newly produced T cells.

This clonotype showed up many times. The antigen remains undetermined. The TCRbeta library incorporated unique molecular identifiers. TCRdb re-called the PCR reads through MiXCR, storing one row per CDR3 protein. The sample has 450,000 to 600,000 distinct CDR3 sequences; 10% to 15% are singletons. The V gene's germline CDR1 is LNHNV and CDR2 YYDKDF (reference sequence). V shed 0 bases and J shed 2 bases, with 18 bases lying between them. CDR3 length equals 18 residues. The V and J genes are TRBV15 and TRBJ2-3, with D perhaps matching TRBD2 (6 bases). Sequencing used PBMCs, mostly from graft donor cells, obtained 360 days after TCRalphabeta/CD19-depleted stem cell transplant. The origin of this receptor is a male patient aged 10-17 years who had a stem cell transplant for acute myeloid leukemia, so the T cells may come from the graft donor. The CDR3 here is CATSRDLKRRGVTDTQYF. The CDR3 DNA sequence: TGTGCCACCAGCAGAGATTTAAAAAGGCGGGGAGTCACAGATACGCAGTATTTT.